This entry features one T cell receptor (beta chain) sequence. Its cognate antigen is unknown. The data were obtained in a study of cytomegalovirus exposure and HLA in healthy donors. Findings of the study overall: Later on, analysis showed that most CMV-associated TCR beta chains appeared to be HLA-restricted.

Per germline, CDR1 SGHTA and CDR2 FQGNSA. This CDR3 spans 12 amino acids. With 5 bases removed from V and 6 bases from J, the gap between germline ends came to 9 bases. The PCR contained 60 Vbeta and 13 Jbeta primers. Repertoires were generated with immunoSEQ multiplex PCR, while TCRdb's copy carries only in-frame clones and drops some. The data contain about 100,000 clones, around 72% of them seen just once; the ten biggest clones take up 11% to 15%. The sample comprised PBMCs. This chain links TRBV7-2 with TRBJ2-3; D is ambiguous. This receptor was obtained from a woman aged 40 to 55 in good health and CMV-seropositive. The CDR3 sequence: CASSRPGDTQYF. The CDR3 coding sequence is TGTGCCAGCAGCCGACCCGGGGATACGCAGTATTTT.